The 30 T cell receptor beta chains in this list originate from one sample, sequenced in a study of blood T cell repertoires in COVID-19. The table came from immunoSEQ multiplex PCR; TCRdb's copy has only in-frame clones and leaves some out. Among roughly 380,000 clones listed, about 89% were seen once. The sample was peripheral blood. Source of these receptors: a woman aged 40-49 years with COVID-19, enrolled during active disease.

The J gene is TRBJ1-2, the V gene TRBV9; possible D gene TRBD1, 6 bases. The V gene's germline CDR1 is SGDLS and CDR2 YYNGEE. Trimming removed 4 bases from V and 1 base from J, with 14 bases in between. CDR3 length equals 15 residues. The CDR3 sequence: CASSITGNNNYGYTF. The DNA of the CDR3 is TGTGCCAGCAGCATAACAGGGAATAATAACTATGGCTACACCTTC.

The chain employs TRBV5-1 and TRBJ1-2, with 7 positions matching TRBD1. The V gene end was trimmed by 0 bases and the J gene end by 7 bases; junction bases not matched to a gene: 18. Per the germline V gene, CDR1 is SGHRS and CDR2 is YFSETQ. There are 18 residues in the CDR3. DNA of the CDR3: TGCGCCAGCAGCTTGGGTATTATTTCCGGACAGGTGTGGAGTGGCTACACCTTC. Translating gives CASSLGIISGQVWSGYTF.

The chain joins TRBV28 to TRBJ1-5, with D perhaps matching TRBD1 (5 bases). The CDR3 spans 16 residues. Trimming took off 2 bases at V and 4 bases at J, with 15 bases between the two ends. Germline V gene data show CDR1 as MDHEN and CDR2 as SYDVKM. CDR3 region: CASSLGGLFANQPQHF. The CDR3 DNA reads TGTGCCAGCAGTTTAGGGGGACTTTTTGCGAATCAGCCCCAGCATTTT.

There are a few counts of this clone. This chain uses TRBV7-2 with TRBJ1-1, with D hard to call. V was clipped by 5 bases and J by 1 base, with 8 bases between them. Germline CDR1 and CDR2: SGHTA and FQGNSA. This CDR3 region has 13 residues. The DNA for the CDR3 is TGTGCCAGCAGCGTTACAGCGAACACTGAAGCTTTCTTT. As protein: CASSVTANTEAFF.

The V call is TRBV19, the J call TRBJ1-2, with a weak D call TRBD1 (5 bases). The V gene's germline CDR1 is LNHDA and CDR2 SQIVND (reference sequence). Deletions cut 5 bases from V and 8 bases from J, with 18 bases between. The CDR3 has 14 residues. The CDR3 bases are TGTGCCAGTAGTGTGTACCGGGACTCCCAGGGCTACACCTTC. This encodes CASSVYRDSQGYTF.

Only one count was recorded for this clone. This CDR3 reads CASSPLEMSSYNEQFF. CDR3 coding DNA: TGTGCCAGCAGCCCACTCGAGATGAGCTCCTACAATGAGCAGTTCTTC. V and J are TRBV6-2 or TRBV6-3 and TRBJ2-1; D remains ambiguous. V was trimmed by 6 bases and J by 0 bases, leaving 15 bases between them. Germline CDR1 MNHEY, CDR2 SVGEGT. This CDR3 spans 16 amino acids.

This chain uses TRBV19 with TRBJ1-2; D ambiguous. This CDR3 region has 12 residues. The germline V and J ends were trimmed by 5 bases and 3 bases, with 7 bases remaining between them. From germline, CDR1 is LNHDA and CDR2 SQIVND (reference sequence). The CDR3 DNA sequence: TGTGCCAGTAGTCCCCGGGACTATGGCTACACCTTC. Translated: CASSPRDYGYTF.

The genes are TRBV7-3 and TRBJ2-1; maybe TRBD1 (7 bases). Germline CDR1 reads SGHTA; CDR2 reads FQGTGA. Trimming stripped 4 bases from V and 4 bases from J, with 14 bases between. The CDR3 has 15 residues. CDR3 loop: CASSSPAGQYNEQFF. CDR3 DNA: TGTGCCAGCAGCTCCCCGGCGGGACAGTACAATGAGCAGTTCTTC.

The V call is TRBV28, the J call TRBJ1-2, with D perhaps matching TRBD1 (5 bases). V dropped 4 bases and J dropped 0 bases, with 15 bases sitting between them. The germline V gene encodes CDR1 MDHEN and CDR2 SYDVKM. The CDR3 runs to 16 residues. CDR3 nucleotides: TGTGCCAGCAGTTCCCCGGCAGGGTACCCTAACTATGGCTACACCTTC. Its translation: CASSSPAGYPNYGYTF.

The J gene is TRBJ1-1, the V gene TRBV28; 8 bases are a match to TRBD1. In germline, CDR1 is MDHEN, CDR2 SYDVKM. The V gene end was trimmed by 6 bases and the J gene end by 1 base; junction bases not matched to a gene: 4. The CDR3 has 14 residues. CDR3 sequence (DNA): TGTGCCAGCAGGGCCGGGACAGGGAACACTGAAGCTTTCTTT. It specifies CASRAGTGNTEAFF.

J is TRBJ1-2 and V is TRBV30; weak D call: TRBD1 (6 bases). The CDR3 runs to 14 residues. The germline V gene encodes CDR1 GTSNPN and CDR2 SVGIG (reference sequence). The V end lost 0 bases, the J end lost 5 bases, and 13 bases lay between the germline ends. The CDR3 coding sequence is TGTGCCTGGAGTGTACCCCCAGGGGAGTATGGCTACACCTTC. Translation gives CAWSVPPGEYGYTF.

This chain links TRBV28 with TRBJ1-1; 7 bases match TRBD1. V lost 3 bases, J lost 11 bases, and 6 bases stayed unmatched. Germline CDR1 and CDR2: MDHEN and SYDVKM. CDR3 length equals 12 residues. The CDR3 nucleotides are TGTGCCAGCAGTTTGACAGGGAGTGAGGCTTTCTTT. Amino acids: CASSLTGSEAFF.

The rearrangement joins TRBV28 to TRBJ2-7, with TRBD1 matching over 10 bases. The V gene end was trimmed by 4 bases and the J gene end by 6 bases; junction bases not matched to a gene: 12. This CDR3 region has 16 residues. Germline V gene data show CDR1 as MDHEN and CDR2 as SYDVKM. CDR3: CASSSQVVGQGSEQYF. The DNA for the CDR3 is TGTGCCAGCAGTTCGCAGGTTGTGGGACAGGGGTCCGAGCAGTACTTC.

The CDR3 sequence: CASSDGGKSYNEQFF. The CDR3 DNA follows: TGTGCCAGCAGCGACGGGGGGAAATCCTACAATGAGCAGTTCTTC. V is TRBV9 and J is TRBJ2-1, with 7 bases aligning to TRBD2. CDR1 is SGDLS and CDR2 is YYNGEE in the germline V gene. The CDR3 consists of 15 residues. Trimming cost V 3 bases and J 1 base; bases outside gene matches: 4.

This clone has just one count. This rearrangement joins TRBV29-1 to TRBJ1-2; weak D call: TRBD1 (5 bases). The length of the CDR3 is 15 residues. CDR1 and CDR2 (germline): SQVTM, ANQGSEA. Trimming left V 2 bases short and J 8 bases short, with 21 bases between. CDR3: CSVEIETGPRTGYTF. The CDR3 bases are TGCAGCGTTGAAATTGAAACAGGCCCCAGGACCGGCTACACCTTC.

The V gene is TRBV28, the J gene TRBJ2-2; 7 bases align to TRBD1. This CDR3 spans 17 amino acids. CDR1 MDHEN and CDR2 SYDVKM come from the germline V gene. With V trimmed by 1 base and J by 1 base, 6 bases remained unmatched. The CDR3 DNA reads as TGTGCCAGCAGTTTATTCGCGGACAGGTTGAACACCGGGGAGCTGTTTTTT. This translates into CASSLFADRLNTGELFF. Filled out from reference TRBV28 and TRBJ2-2, the complete variable domain reads DVKVTQSSRYLVKRTGEKVFLECVQDMDHENMFWYRQDPGLGLRLIYFSYDVKMKEKGDIPEGYSVSREKKERFSLILESASTNQTSMYLCASSLFADRLNTGELFFGEGSRLTVL.

The J gene is TRBJ2-7, the V gene TRBV25-1, with 9 positions matching TRBD1. Germline-derived CDR1 and CDR2 are MGHDK and SYGVNS. Trimming removed 4 bases from V and 3 bases from J; junction bases left unmatched: 4. This CDR3 contains 14 residues. CDR3 nucleotides: TGTGCCAGCAGTGCAGGACAGGGGCGCTACGAGCAGTACTTC. Its protein is CASSAGQGRYEQYF.

The rearrangement links TRBV27 to TRBJ2-1; 7 nucleotides align to TRBD2. This CDR3 comprises 16 residues. J gave up 9 bases and V 7 bases, and 18 bases lay outside the gene matches. Germline assignment: CDR1 MNHEY and CDR2 SMNVEV (reference sequence). CDR3 sequence: CASTLTSPYVTGEQFF. CDR3 sequence (DNA): TGTGCCAGCACCCTGACTAGCCCTTACGTAACGGGTGAGCAGTTCTTC.

V and J are TRBV19 and TRBJ1-4; 9 bases fit TRBD1. Germline lookup yields CDR1 LNHDA and CDR2 SQIVND (reference sequence). V lost 11 bases to trimming and J lost 8 bases; unmatched junction nucleotides: 9. CDR3 length equals 13 residues. Here the CDR3 DNA reads TGTGCCGCAGCACAGGGGGCAAAAGAAAAACTGTTTTTT. Protein: CAAAQGAKEKLFF.

J is TRBJ1-1 and V is TRBV29-1; perhaps TRBD1 as D (6 bases). CDR1 is SQVTM, CDR2 ANQGSEA, per germline. Trimming took 5 bases from V and 11 from J, leaving 15 bases between them. The CDR3 extends over 11 amino acids. The CDR3 DNA reads TGCAGCGTTACAGCGGGAGGGGGTGCTTTCTTT. Residues: CSVTAGGGAFF. Full variable domain (remainder filled in from reference TRBV29-1 and TRBJ1-1): SAVISQKPSRDICQRGTSLTIQCQVDSQVTMMFWYRQQPGQSLTLIATANQGSEATYESGFVIDKFPISRPNLTFSTLTVSNMSPEDSSIYLCSVTAGGGAFFGQGTRLTVV.

The chain recombines TRBV5-5 with TRBJ1-2; tentative D call: TRBD1 (5 bases). This CDR3 spans 16 amino acids. Trimming stripped 3 bases from V and 5 bases from J, with 20 bases between. Germline CDR1 and CDR2: SGHKS and YYEKEE (reference sequence). CDR3 loop: CASSWGGAEGVYGYTF. The CDR3 DNA reads as TGTGCCAGCAGCTGGGGTGGGGCTGAAGGAGTTTATGGCTACACCTTC.

The chain employs TRBV7-2 and TRBJ1-6, with D possibly being TRBD1 (5 bases). The CDR3 loop spans 17 amino acids. Germline V lookup: CDR1 SGHTA, CDR2 FQGNSA. V was clipped by 2 bases and J by 7 bases, with 18 bases between them. DNA of the CDR3: TGTGCCAGCAGCTTAAGATCGCGGGGGACGGGGAATTCACCCCTCCACTTT. Its protein product is CASSLRSRGTGNSPLHF.

This clone was observed a single time. V gene TRBV6-2 or TRBV6-3 combines with J gene TRBJ2-3, with 8 bases identical to TRBD1. The CDR3 consists of 13 residues. J gave up 14 bases and V 2 bases, and 9 bases lay outside the gene matches. Germline V CDR1 and CDR2: MNHEY, SVGEGT. CDR3 amino acids: CASSYNKDRAGYF. The CDR3 nucleotides read TGTGCCAGCAGTTACAATAAGGACAGGGCGGGGTATTTT.

The chain joins TRBV5-1 to TRBJ1-1; 11 bases match TRBD1. The CDR3 contains 15 residues. Germline V CDR1 and CDR2: SGHRS, YFSETQ. Trimming took 0 bases from V and 5 from J; bases not matched to a gene: 3. The CDR3 DNA sequence: TGCGCCAGCAGCTTGGCCTGGGACAGGGGGACTGAAGCTTTCTTT. This encodes CASSLAWDRGTEAFF.

This sequence joins TRBV28 and TRBJ1-6, with a possible D match to TRBD1 (6 bases). The V gene's germline CDR1 is MDHEN and CDR2 SYDVKM. V dropped 1 base and J dropped 5 bases, with 15 bases sitting between them. The CDR3 loop spans 17 amino acids. CDR3 sequence: CASSLSRLGADNSPLHF. The CDR3 coding sequence is TGTGCCAGCAGTTTATCTAGGTTGGGGGCCGATAATTCACCCCTCCACTTT.

The sample holds a few counts of this clone. The genes are TRBV6-4 and TRBJ1-5; 8 positions match TRBD1. CDR3 size: 17 residues. The germline V gene encodes CDR1 MRHNA and CDR2 SNTAGT. The junction had 14 bases not matched to a gene; V was cut back by 10 bases and J by 0 bases. The CDR3 region has the DNA TGTGCCACGCAACCCTCCAGGGGGCAGGTTAGCAATCAGCCCCAGCATTTT. Amino acids: CATQPSRGQVSNQPQHF.

The chain employs TRBV21-1 and TRBJ2-1; the table's TRBD2 call for D was not verified on the DNA. TRBV21-1 is labeled a pseudogene. This CDR3 comprises 17 residues. The chain's CDR3 is CASSSRPRVRVYNEQFF. CDR3 bases: TGTGCCAGCAGCTCTCGCCCGAGGGTGAGAGTCTACAATGAGCAGTTCTTC.

This CDR3 is CATSRDRAEETQYF. The CDR3 nucleotides are TGTGCCACCAGCAGAGATCGAGCCGAGGAGACCCAGTACTTC. V usage is TRBV15 and J usage is TRBJ2-5; D not resolved. Germline CDR1 reads LNHNV; CDR2 reads YYDKDF (reference sequence). This CDR3 has 14 amino acids. The ends were cut back, 0 bases at V and 5 bases at J, with 10 bases in the middle.

This sequence joins TRBV5-1 and TRBJ1-1; the D is unclear. Per germline, CDR1 SGHRS and CDR2 YFSETQ. The CDR3 extends over 13 amino acids. V lost 7 bases and J lost 6, with 16 bases in between. CDR3 nucleotide sequence: TGCGCCAGCGTTGGCGGAGGAGGGTCTGAAGCTTTCTTT. Amino acids: CASVGGGGSEAFF.

The chain carries TRBV28 and TRBJ1-4; weak D call: TRBD1 (6 bases). There are 15 residues in the CDR3. V gave up 8 bases and J gave up 4 bases, with 17 bases separating them. Germline CDR1 MDHEN, CDR2 SYDVKM. CDR3 DNA: TGTGCCAGCTTGGACAGCGGACCGTTTAATGAAAAACTGTTTTTT. Translation: CASLDSGPFNEKLFF.